This T cell receptor (beta chain) was recorded in a study of cytomegalovirus exposure and HLA in healthy donors. The study's findings and limits: Productive rates of about 87% or about 30% were seen for most TCR beta V segments in an earlier analysis. The authors later found TCR association rates varying by HLA locus, with DRB1 most and HLA-C fewest. Follow-up analysis later connected one missense variant in DCLRE1C with trimming of TCR beta V- and J-genes. According to the study, 160 or so TCR beta chains were cytomegalovirus-associated.

As to this clone: The antigen is unknown.

The CDR3 consists of 14 residues. From germline, CDR1 is MNHEY and CDR2 SVGAGI. V was pared by 6 bases and J by 7 bases, with 9 bases of the junction left unmatched. With 60 Vbeta and 13 Jbeta primers, the PCR was carried out. Profiled with immunoSEQ multiplex PCR; TCRdb holds only in-frame clones, not every one. The data show approximately 100,000 clones, with roughly 71% seen just once and about a tenth held by the top ten. This TCR derives from a man between 35 and 55 years old in good health and CMV-seropositive. The chain employs TRBV6-5 and TRBJ1-5, with TRBD1 identical over 7 bases. What was sequenced was PBMCs. Here the CDR3 reads CASRKQGREQPQHF. The CDR3 nucleotides are TGTGCCAGCAGGAAACAGGGGAGAGAGCAGCCCCAGCATTTT.